This TCR beta chain came from a study of TIL therapy for anti-PD-1-resistant metastatic lung cancer. Overall study context: Median tumor PD-L1 proportion score was approximately 5.7%. Whole-study results and caveats: TIL cultures after expansion showed higher clonality and lower diversity than baseline tumor (median around 5.9% vs 31%).

Regarding time point: pre-treatment sample, taken before nivolumab and TIL therapy. Most excised metastases sampled were pleural nodules or supraclavicular lymph nodes. With regard to this clone: Its cognate antigen is unknown.

The libraries were made with immunoSEQ v3. Sequenced by immunoSEQ multiplex PCR; TCRdb stores in-frame clones only, minus some. In the table there are 2,600 or so clones, roughly four fifths of which are singletons. Unmatched junction bases numbered 16, after V lost 0 bases and J lost 7 bases. The CDR3 is 19 amino acids. Germline lookup yields CDR1 LGHNA and CDR2 YSLEER. The specimen was tumor tissue, collected at baseline. The receptor was isolated from a person between 25 and 80 years old with non-small cell lung cancer. Some clones in this sample may be carry-over from other donors' samples. The genes are TRBV4-3 and TRBJ1-4, with 8 bases matching TRBD1. DNA of the CDR3: TGCGCCAGCAGCCAAGATCCTCGGACAGGGTTAAGAATCGGTGAAAAACTGTTTTTT. Its translation is CASSQDPRTGLRIGEKLFF.